The 19 T cell receptor beta chains reported below all come from one sample, sequenced in a study of blood T cell repertoires in COVID-19. Profiled with immunoSEQ multiplex PCR; TCRdb holds only in-frame clones, not every one. The repertoire consists of approximately 270,000 clones, with around 90% occurring once and the leading ten covering around 2%. The material sequenced was peripheral blood. These receptor sequences come from a man in his fifties with acute or convalescent COVID-19.

The genes are TRBV6-6 and TRBJ2-1; tentatively, D is TRBD1 (5 bases). From germline, CDR1 is MNHNY and CDR2 SVGAGI (reference sequence). This CDR3 spans 15 amino acids. The V gene lost 2 bases and the J gene lost 0 bases, with 8 bases spanning the gap. CDR3 protein: CASSYDSFSYNEQFF. The CDR3 DNA sequence: TGTGCCAGCAGTTACGACAGCTTCTCCTACAATGAGCAGTTCTTC.

CDR3 DNA: TGTGCCAGCAGTGGCCCTGGGGGGGCGTGGACCGGGGAGCTGTTTTTT. Its protein product is CASSGPGGAWTGELFF. This chain links TRBV25-1 with TRBJ2-2; D perhaps matches TRBD2 (7 bases). V was pared by 4 bases and J by 5 bases, with 17 bases between. The germline gives CDR1 MGHDK, CDR2 SYGVNS. The CDR3 sequence is 16 residues long.

The rearrangement uses TRBV24-1 and TRBJ1-2; D call uncertain. V was cut by 5 bases and J by 0 bases, with 6 bases left in between. Per germline, CDR1 KGHDR and CDR2 SFDVKD. CDR3 size: 13 residues. CDR3 nucleotide sequence: TGTGCCACCAGTGCTACAGCTAACTATGGCTACACCTTC. This encodes CATSATANYGYTF.

In the case of this clone: This CDR3 is also generated by other DNA sequences in the sample. V gene TRBV5-4 combines with J gene TRBJ2-5; D is possibly TRBD2 (5 bases). Trimming removed 0 bases from V and 4 bases from J, with 7 bases in between. The CDR3 runs 13 residues. From germline, CDR1 is SGHNT and CDR2 YYREEE (reference sequence). Here the CDR3 reads CASSLAGIETQYF. The CDR3 DNA sequence: TGTGCCAGCAGCTTGGCGGGAATAGAGACCCAGTACTTC.

The chain carries TRBV27 and TRBJ1-6; 8 bases are shared with TRBD1. Germline CDR1 is MNHEY and CDR2 is SMNVEV (reference sequence). The V gene end was trimmed by 6 bases and the J gene end by 13 bases; junction bases not matched to a gene: 11. This CDR3 contains 14 residues. This CDR3 is CASSRDRYHQPLHF. The CDR3, as DNA: TGTGCCAGCAGCCGGGACAGGTACCATCAGCCCCTCCACTTT.

The chain couples TRBV20-1 to TRBJ2-7; D might be TRBD2 (6 bases). This CDR3 has 11 residues. V lost 3 bases and J 5 bases, leaving 8 bases between the germline ends. Germline-derived CDR1 and CDR2 are DFQATT and SNEGSKA (reference sequence). The CDR3 region has the DNA TGCAGTGCTAGCGGGGGTCACGAGCAGTACTTC. It encodes CSASGGHEQYF.

CDR3 sequence reads: CASSSSGGANEKLFF. CDR3 in DNA: TGTGCCAGCAGTTCGTCAGGGGGAGCTAATGAAAAACTGTTTTTT. The chain is built from TRBV25-1 and TRBJ1-4, with TRBD1 matching over 7 bases. The germline V gene encodes CDR1 MGHDK and CDR2 SYGVNS. V shed 5 bases and J 3 bases; nucleotides not matched to a gene: 6. This CDR3 region has 15 residues. Variable domain in full (rest from reference TRBV25-1 and TRBJ1-4): EADIYQTPRYLVIGTGKKITLECSQTMGHDKMYWYQQDPGMELHLIHYSYGVNSTEKGDLSSESTVSRIRTEHFPLTLESARPSHTSQYLCASSSSGGANEKLFFGSGTQLSVL.

The V gene is TRBV3-1 (or the pseudogene TRBV3-2), the J gene TRBJ1-3; the D is unclear. V lost 6 bases and J 4 bases, leaving 13 bases between the germline ends. Germline V gene data show CDR1 as LGHDT and CDR2 as YNNKEL (reference sequence). The CDR3 sequence is 14 residues long. CDR3 protein: CASSLPERGNTIYF. The CDR3 DNA follows: TGTGCCAGCAGTTTACCCGAACGGGGAAACACCATATATTTT.

The table lists this clone with a count of one. The gene calls are TRBV10-2 and TRBJ1-1; no definite D call. Germline assignment: CDR1 WSHSY and CDR2 SAAADI. The length of the CDR3 is 16 residues. Deletions cut 2 bases from V and 2 bases from J, with 15 bases between. The CDR3 DNA is TGCGCCAGCAGTGAGGCCCGGGGTCGGGCAAACACTGAAGCTTTCTTT. It specifies CASSEARGRANTEAFF.

The rearrangement uses TRBV6-2 or TRBV6-3 and TRBJ1-1, with TRBD1 matching 7 bases. V shed 2 bases, J shed 0 bases, and the junction held 6 bases outside the gene matches. The CDR3 runs to 16 residues. Per germline, CDR1 MNHEY and CDR2 SVGEGT. The CDR3 here is CASSYTGTDLNTEAFF. For the CDR3, the DNA is TGTGCCAGCAGTTACACCGGGACAGACTTGAACACTGAAGCTTTCTTT.

The chain employs TRBV3-1 (or the pseudogene TRBV3-2) and TRBJ2-4, with TRBD1 matching over 7 bases. The trim removed 7 bases at V and 6 bases at J, leaving 15 bases unmatched. Germline values: CDR1 LGHDT, CDR2 YNNKEL (reference sequence). The CDR3 is 16 residues long. CDR3 DNA: TGTGCCAGCACCTCTTTCTCGGGCACAGGGGCAAACATTCAGTACTTC. Amino acid sequence: CASTSFSGTGANIQYF.

V gene TRBV9 combines with J gene TRBJ2-3; 8 nucleotides match TRBD2. The germline CDR1 and CDR2 sequences are SGDLS and YYNGEE. The CDR3 is 16 amino acids. The junction had 6 bases not matched to a gene; V was cut back by 0 bases and J by 3 bases. CDR3 sequence reads: CASSVGGGGRTDTQYF. CDR3 DNA: TGTGCCAGCAGCGTAGGCGGCGGGGGGCGGACAGATACGCAGTATTTT.

This clone occurred a few times. The gene calls are TRBV2 and TRBJ1-1; no reliable D call. Trimming took off 6 bases at V and 0 bases at J, with 11 bases between the two ends. From germline, CDR1 is SNHLY and CDR2 FYNNEI. The CDR3 is made up of 14 amino acids. CDR3 DNA sequence: TGTGCCAGCAGCGTAACAGTCCTGAACACTGAAGCTTTCTTT. Its translation: CASSVTVLNTEAFF.

The CDR3 DNA sequence: TGTGCCAGCAGCCCAGGGGACAGGTCTTCGGATGGCTACACCTTC. It translates to CASSPGDRSSDGYTF. J is TRBJ1-2 and V is TRBV7-9; TRBD1 aligns across 8 bases. The CDR3 is 15 residues long. The trim removed 5 bases at V and 6 bases at J, leaving 11 bases unmatched. Germline values: CDR1 SEHNR, CDR2 FQNEAQ (reference sequence).

The chain combines TRBV18 with TRBJ1-3; D is unclear. Germline V lookup: CDR1 KGHSH, CDR2 LQKENI. This CDR3 region has 13 residues. V lost 0 bases to trimming and J lost 3 bases, with 3 bases between them. The CDR3 DNA sequence: TGTGCCAGCTCACCACCCCTTGGAAACACCATATATTTT. Translation gives CASSPPLGNTIYF.

The chain couples TRBV12-3 or TRBV12-4 to TRBJ1-6; D uncertain. The CDR3 contains 12 residues. The V gene lost 0 bases and the J gene lost 8 bases, with 2 bases spanning the gap. The CDR3 nucleotides read TGTGCCAGCAGTTTAGCCTATTCACCCCTCCACTTT. Protein: CASSLAYSPLHF.

The chain is built from TRBV10-1 and TRBJ2-2, with D possibly being TRBD1 (5 bases). Trimming cost V 8 bases and J 2 bases, with 9 bases left between them. The V gene's germline CDR1 is WNHNN and CDR2 SYGVQD (reference sequence). The CDR3 has 13 residues. The chain's CDR3 is CASLDRNTGELFF. CDR3 bases: TGCGCCAGCCTCGACAGAAACACCGGGGAGCTGTTTTTT.

The chain joins TRBV5-6 to TRBJ2-7; D remains unclear. CDR1 and CDR2 (germline): SGHDT, YYEEEE. CDR3 length equals 13 residues. V lost 1 base, J lost 1 base, and 6 bases lay in between. The CDR3 region is CASSLSESYEQYF. The CDR3 bases are TGTGCCAGCAGCTTGTCCGAGTCCTACGAGCAGTACTTC.

This chain joins TRBV5-1 and TRBJ1-3; no definite D call. This CDR3 has 15 residues. The germline gives CDR1 SGHRS, CDR2 YFSETQ. Trimming shortened V by 0 bases and J by 7 bases, and 14 bases separated the two germline ends. In nucleotides, the CDR3 is TGCGCCAGCAGCTTGGGGGGAATCGAGGGCAACACCATATATTTT. This sequence encodes CASSLGGIEGNTIYF.